The 5 T cell receptor beta chains given below trace back to one sample, sequenced in a study of T cells in Graves' hyperthyroidism and ophthalmopathy. What was amplified from RNA transcripts were TCR beta CDR3 regions. HTBI primers were used for first-round RT-PCR of the TCR CDR3. One entry per CDR3 protein results from TCRdb running MiXCR on the multiplex PCR reads. The sample has a few hundred thousand distinct CDR3 sequences, roughly 15% seen once. The specimen sequenced was blood. The receptor source for this set is a woman aged 30 to 39 with Graves' ophthalmopathy.

This clonotype has ten or more counts. The chain combines TRBV28 with TRBJ1-3; D is unresolved. CDR1 and CDR2 (germline): MDHEN, SYDVKM. The CDR3 totals 12 residues. Deletions cut 5 bases from V and 4 bases from J, with 6 bases between. The CDR3 DNA is TGTGCCAGCAGTCCCGGCGGAAACACCATATATTTT. Translating gives CASSPGGNTIYF.

This CDR3 reads CSVDPWGGEQFF. The CDR3 nucleotides read TGCAGCGTTGATCCTTGGGGGGGTGAGCAGTTCTTC. The chain combines TRBV29-1 with TRBJ2-1, with TRBD2 matching over 7 bases. This CDR3 comprises 12 residues. V dropped 3 bases and J dropped 9; count of bases not matched to a gene: 5. Germline lookup yields CDR1 SQVTM and CDR2 ANQGSEA.

This clonotype was counted many times. This rearrangement joins TRBV5-5 to TRBJ1-1; D is unresolved. This CDR3 region has 14 residues. The V end was cut by 1 base, the J end by 1 base, with 8 bases between. Per germline, CDR1 SGHKS and CDR2 YYEKEE (reference sequence). The DNA of the CDR3 is TGTGCCAGCAGCTTGCTGGAGAGGAACACTGAAGCTTTCTTT. Encoded protein: CASSLLERNTEAFF.

The chain employs TRBV28 and TRBJ1-5; 7 bases match TRBD1. Germline V lookup: CDR1 MDHEN, CDR2 SYDVKM. The CDR3 contains 15 residues. V dropped 7 bases and J dropped 3; count of bases not matched to a gene: 9. The CDR3 is CASTPTGASNQPQHF. In DNA, the CDR3 is TGTGCCAGCACGCCCACAGGGGCTTCCAATCAGCCCCAGCATTTT. The variable domain in full, completed from reference TRBV28 and TRBJ1-5, reads DVKVTQSSRYLVKRTGEKVFLECVQDMDHENMFWYRQDPGLGLRLIYFSYDVKMKEKGDIPEGYSVSREKKERFSLILESASTNQTSMYLCASTPTGASNQPQHFGDGTRLSIL.

This clonotype was counted many times. The CDR3 here is CASSPSGGLVETQYF. DNA for the CDR3: TGTGCCAGCAGCCCCTCGGGGGGGCTAGTGGAGACCCAGTACTTC. The genes are TRBV7-9 and TRBJ2-5, with 8 bases identical to TRBD2. V shed 5 bases, J shed 5 bases, and the junction held 10 bases outside the gene matches. The germline gives CDR1 SEHNR, CDR2 FQNEAQ (reference sequence). This CDR3 has 15 amino acids.